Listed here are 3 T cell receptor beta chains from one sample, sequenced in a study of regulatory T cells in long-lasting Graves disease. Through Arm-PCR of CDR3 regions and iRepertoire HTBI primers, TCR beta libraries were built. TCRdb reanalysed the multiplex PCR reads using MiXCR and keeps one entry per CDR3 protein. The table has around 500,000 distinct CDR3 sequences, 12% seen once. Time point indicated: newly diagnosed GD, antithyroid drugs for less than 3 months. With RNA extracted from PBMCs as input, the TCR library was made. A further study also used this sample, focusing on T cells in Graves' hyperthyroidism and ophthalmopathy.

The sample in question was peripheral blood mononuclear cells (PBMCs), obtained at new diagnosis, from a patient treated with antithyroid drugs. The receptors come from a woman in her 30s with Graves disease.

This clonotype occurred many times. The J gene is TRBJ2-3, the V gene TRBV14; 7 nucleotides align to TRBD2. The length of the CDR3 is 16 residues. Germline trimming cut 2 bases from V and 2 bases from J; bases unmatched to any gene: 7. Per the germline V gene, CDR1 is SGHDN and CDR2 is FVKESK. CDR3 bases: TGTGCCAGCAGCCAAAGACTAGCCCCTATCACAGATACGCAGTATTTT. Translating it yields CASSQRLAPITDTQYF.

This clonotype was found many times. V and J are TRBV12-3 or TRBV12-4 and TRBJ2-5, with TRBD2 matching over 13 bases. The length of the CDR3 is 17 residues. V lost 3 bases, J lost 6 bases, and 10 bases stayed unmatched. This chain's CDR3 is CASSFDLTGLAGKTQYF. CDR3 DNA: TGTGCCAGCAGTTTTGACCTGACGGGACTAGCGGGAAAGACCCAGTACTTC.

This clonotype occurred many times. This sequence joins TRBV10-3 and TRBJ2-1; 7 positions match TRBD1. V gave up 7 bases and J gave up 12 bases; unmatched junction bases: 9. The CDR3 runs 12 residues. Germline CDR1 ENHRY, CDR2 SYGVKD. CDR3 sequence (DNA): TGTGCCATCAAGCGCGACAGGGATGCGCAGTTCTTC. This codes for CAIKRDRDAQFF.